This is a list of T cell receptor beta chains from one sample in a study of blood T cell repertoires in COVID-19. Method: immunoSEQ multiplex PCR; TCRdb's copy keeps in-frame clones and lacks some. Counted here are 80,000 or so clones, around 83% occurring once; the ten biggest clones make up approximately 11%. Sample: peripheral blood. Receptors originate from a man aged 55-75 years with COVID-19, enrolled during active disease. Both conserved end residues are part of each CDR3.

v_gene | CDR3aa
TRBV18 | CASSPLQGQETQYF
TRBV6-5 | CASNGPGPSGYTF
TRBV28 | CASSSLPGGPQPQHF
TRBV28 | CASSSGQGSYNSPLHF
TRBV7-7 | CASSPGLAGGPEFF
TRBV10-2 | CASSVAGGPGEQFF
TRBV5-4 | CASSLKGALGETQYF
TRBV3-1/TRBV3-2 | CASSLDRVRTEAFF
TRBV5-5 | CASSPSGGQIQETQYF
TRBV28 | CASGQEAFF
TRBV7-3 | CASSSTGWTEAFF
TRBV24-1 | CATSDFRDLNEQFF
TRBV10-3 | CAISESEEGYGYTF
TRBV12-3/TRBV12-4 | CASREQGTQPQHF
TRBV7-9 | CASSSGTYSEKLFF
TRBV6-5 | CASSSPTGMSGNTIYF
TRBV10-2 | CASRGQGFGNQPQHF
TRBV6-5 | CASIERAGSGNTIYF
TRBV7-9 | CASSLGTSGKETQYF
TRBV18 | CASSPGATATYEQYF
TRBV4-2 | CASSQGASGGTDTQYF
TRBV5-1 | CASSLLTGEPYGYTF
TRBV29-1 | CSVEMGRYGYTF
TRBV21-1 | CASSKGGRLAKNIQYF
TRBV19 | CASTLDTVNYGYTF
TRBV6-5 | CASSPWDREETQYF
TRBV10-1 | CASSGSSGRGDTQYF
TRBV5-4 | CASSLDTSSYNEQFF
TRBV30 | CAWEKPTGDYGYTF
TRBV11-2 | CASSWLAASSYNEQFF
TRBV5-4 | CASSAAGTNQETQYF
TRBV10-1 | CASSGSRGPETQYF
TRBV11-3 | CASSTGLAGVNEQFF
TRBV7-9 | CASSFSSGELFF
TRBV12-3/TRBV12-4 | CASSRVDGYTF
TRBV6-1 | CASSELAGAGELFF
TRBV18 | CASKTDNSGNTIYF
TRBV7-3 | CASSFTGGAGTEAFF
TRBV4-1 | CASSQVYSPETQYF
TRBV19 | CASSIVAGRVGLNTGELFF
TRBV5-1 | CASSLAWLGATEAFF
TRBV6-1 | CASSEVIGSATNEKLFF
TRBV5-1 | CASSLGLAPTDTQYF
TRBV6-5 | CASTTSGGVNGYTF
TRBV6-6 | CASSYRVNDEQYF